The 19 T cell receptor beta chains in this list originate from one sample, sequenced in a study of T cell responses to AZD1222 COVID-19 vaccine. Assay: immunoSEQ multiplex PCR; the TCRdb copy retains only in-frame clones and omits some. The data hold 110,000 or so clones, with just under 90% observed a single time. The sequenced sample was peripheral blood, obtained on day 0 of AZD1222 vaccination. The receptors originated from an adult in good health.

The V and J genes are TRBV2 and TRBJ1-1, with D possibly matching TRBD1 (5 bases). Trimming cost V 0 bases and J 9 bases, with 14 bases left between them. Germline V CDR1 and CDR2: SNHLY, FYNNEI. The CDR3 runs to 14 residues. CDR3 nucleotide sequence: TGTGCCAGCAGTGAAGCGCTTCGGGGGGGGAAAGCTTTCTTT. This encodes CASSEALRGGKAFF.

The V and J genes are TRBV6-2 or TRBV6-3 and TRBJ2-1; 9 positions match TRBD2. Per germline, CDR1 MNHEY and CDR2 SVGEGT. With 0 bases clipped from V and 6 bases from J, the junction kept 9 bases outside the gene matches. The CDR3 loop spans 17 amino acids. Written as DNA, the CDR3 is TGTGCCAGCAGTTACTCCTTTAGCGGGAGCCTCTCCAATGAGCAGTTCTTC. Translated: CASSYSFSGSLSNEQFF.

The chain employs TRBV28 and TRBJ2-7; unclear D gene. V shed 3 bases and J shed 0 bases, with 9 bases lying between them. Germline V gene data show CDR1 as MDHEN and CDR2 as SYDVKM. The CDR3 sequence is 14 residues long. DNA for the CDR3: TGTGCCAGCAGTTTCCAAGGATTCTCCTACGAGCAGTACTTC. Its translation is CASSFQGFSYEQYF.

The V and J genes are TRBV2 and TRBJ1-1, with TRBD1 matching over 7 bases. With 4 bases clipped from V and 6 bases from J, the junction kept 2 bases outside the gene matches. Germline V gene lookup returns CDR1 SNHLY and CDR2 FYNNEI. The CDR3 extends over 12 amino acids. The CDR3 nucleotides are TGTGCCAGCAGTGGAGGGGGCTCTGAAGCTTTCTTT. It encodes CASSGGGSEAFF.

This clone was seen only a few times. The chain is built from TRBV7-2 and TRBJ1-1; 9 nucleotides line up with TRBD1. Germline V gene sequence: CDR1 SGHTA, CDR2 FQGNSA. The junction had 8 bases not matched to a gene; V was cut back by 10 bases and J by 5 bases. This CDR3 contains 13 residues. In DNA form, the CDR3 reads TGTGCCACCCGGCGGGACAGGGATACTGAAGCTTTCTTT. Translating it yields CATRRDRDTEAFF. The variable domain in full, with the rest retrieved from reference TRBV7-2 and TRBJ1-1, is GAGVSQSPSNKVTEKGKDVELRCDPISGHTALYWYRQSLGQGLEFLIYFQGNSAPDKSGLPSDRFSAERTGGSVSTLTIQRTQQEDSAVYLCATRRDRDTEAFFGQGTRLTVV.

V usage is TRBV27 and J usage is TRBJ2-7; 14 bases map to TRBD2. V lost 5 bases, J lost 2 bases, and 11 bases stayed unmatched. The germline V gene encodes CDR1 MNHEY and CDR2 SMNVEV (reference sequence). This CDR3 is 18 amino acids long. The chain's CDR3 is CASSTRLAGGPTPYEQYF. CDR3 sequence (DNA): TGTGCCAGCAGTACGCGACTAGCGGGAGGGCCTACCCCCTACGAGCAGTACTTC.

This rearrangement joins TRBV28 to TRBJ2-3; 7 bases are shared with TRBD2. The CDR3 spans 18 residues. V shed 1 base, J shed 5 bases, and the junction held 15 bases outside the gene matches. CDR1 MDHEN and CDR2 SYDVKM come from the germline V gene. The CDR3 here is CASSLFNTRTSEQDTQYF. The CDR3 region has the DNA TGTGCCAGCAGTTTATTTAATACTAGGACTAGTGAACAAGATACGCAGTATTTT.

The chain combines TRBV3-1 (or the pseudogene TRBV3-2) with TRBJ1-5; 7 positions match TRBD1. Trimming at V came to 4 bases and at J to 9 bases, leaving 12 bases not matched to a gene. The CDR3 sequence is 15 residues long. The germline CDR1 and CDR2 sequences are LGHDT and YNNKEL (reference sequence). CDR3 in amino acids: CASSLGTEHYLPQHF. The CDR3 DNA reads as TGTGCCAGCAGCCTTGGGACAGAACATTATCTGCCCCAGCATTTT.

V gene TRBV28 combines with J gene TRBJ2-7, with D maybe TRBD1 (7 bases). The CDR3 covers 13 residues. Trimming cost V 6 bases and J 2 bases, with 11 bases left between them. Germline loops: CDR1 MDHEN, CDR2 SYDVKM. CDR3 sequence reads: CASSQGGPYEQYF. DNA of the CDR3: TGTGCCAGCAGCCAGGGGGGCCCCTACGAGCAGTACTTC.

This chain connects TRBV15 to TRBJ1-4; tentative D call: TRBD1 (5 bases). CDR1 and CDR2 (germline): LNHNV, YYDKDF (reference sequence). Trimming removed 7 bases from V and 10 bases from J, with 19 bases in between. CDR3 length: 14 residues. CDR3 in DNA: TGTGCCACCAACGACTGGGGACGAGAGGGAAAACTGTTTTTT. It codes for CATNDWGREGKLFF. The full variable domain, completed using reference TRBV15 and TRBJ1-4, is DAMVIQNPRYQVTQFGKPVTLSCSQTLNHNVMYWYQQKSSQAPKLLFHYYDKDFNNEADTPDNFQSRRPNTSFCFLDIRSPGLGDTAMYLCATNDWGREGKLFFGSGTQLSVL.

This sequence joins TRBV16 and TRBJ1-1; TRBD1 matches 8 bases. This CDR3 is 15 amino acids long. CDR1 KGHSY and CDR2 FQNENV come from the germline V gene. Trimming took 4 bases from V and 1 from J; bases not matched to a gene: 5. The CDR3 DNA is TGTGCCAGCAGCCTGGCGGGACAGGCGAACACTGAAGCTTTCTTT. Translating it yields CASSLAGQANTEAFF.

Only a few counts were recorded for this clone. V is TRBV2 and J is TRBJ2-1; unclear D gene. Trimming removed 3 bases from V and 4 bases from J, with 7 bases in between. The CDR3 sequence is 13 residues long. Germline assignment: CDR1 SNHLY and CDR2 FYNNEI. CDR3 sequence reads: CASSESQYNEQFF. As DNA, the CDR3 is TGTGCCAGCAGTGAGAGCCAGTACAATGAGCAGTTCTTC.

This chain links TRBV28 with TRBJ2-1, with TRBD1 matching 9 bases. After removal of 5 bases from V and 15 bases from J, the junction contained 17 bases not matched to a gene. Germline loops: CDR1 MDHEN, CDR2 SYDVKM. The CDR3 length is 15 residues. CDR3 in DNA: TGTGCCAGCAGTAAACCGGGACAGGGACCCCTATTCGCGTTCTTC. It is translated as CASSKPGQGPLFAFF.

V usage is TRBV11-2 and J usage is TRBJ2-3; D ambiguous. Germline-derived CDR1 and CDR2 are SGHAT and FQNNGV. This CDR3 spans 13 amino acids. Trimming removed 3 bases from V and 5 bases from J, with 9 bases in between. CDR3 in amino acids: CASSLVPGDTQYF. As DNA, the CDR3 is TGTGCCAGCAGCTTGGTCCCGGGAGATACGCAGTATTTT.

This chain connects TRBV6-5 to TRBJ1-5; D is unresolved. Germline CDR1 MNHEY, CDR2 SVGAGI. With 0 bases removed from V and 5 bases from J, the gap between germline ends came to 5 bases. The CDR3 has 13 residues. The CDR3 DNA is TGTGCCAGCAGTTACTCTTGGGATCAGCCCCAGCATTTT. Translated, it gives CASSYSWDQPQHF.

The rearrangement links TRBV4-2 to TRBJ1-2; D possibly corresponds to TRBD1 (6 bases). Trimming cost V 0 bases and J 4 bases, with 12 bases left between them. Per germline, CDR1 LGHNA and CDR2 YNFKEQ. The length of the CDR3 is 15 residues. CDR3 in amino acids: CASSQDGGAGYGYTF. In nucleotides, the CDR3 is TGTGCCAGCAGCCAAGATGGGGGGGCCGGCTATGGCTACACCTTC.

The rearrangement joins TRBV7-3 to TRBJ2-7; TRBD1 agrees at 10 bases. The CDR3 is 13 amino acids. CDR1 is SGHTA, CDR2 FQGTGA, per germline. Germline trimming cut 8 bases from V and 5 bases from J; bases unmatched to any gene: 6. The chain's CDR3 is CASSGTGVHEQYF. In DNA, the CDR3 is TGTGCCAGCTCCGGGACAGGGGTCCACGAGCAGTACTTC.

The V call is TRBV28, the J call TRBJ1-2, with a tentative D call TRBD1 (5 bases). Germline loops: CDR1 MDHEN, CDR2 SYDVKM. This CDR3 spans 12 amino acids. Trimming took 4 bases from V and 5 from J, leaving 8 bases between them. CDR3 region: CASSSQGYGYTF. The CDR3 DNA is TGTGCCAGCAGTTCTCAGGGTTATGGCTACACCTTC.

V gene TRBV2 combines with J gene TRBJ1-5; 11 nucleotides agree with TRBD1. The CDR3 has 15 residues. The J segment lost 4 bases and the V segment lost 7 bases, leaving 6 bases of the junction unmatched. CDR1 is SNHLY and CDR2 is FYNNEI in the germline V gene. CDR3 nucleotides: TGTGCCAGCACCTTTGGACAGGGGGCTAATCAGCCCCAGCATTTT. It specifies CASTFGQGANQPQHF.